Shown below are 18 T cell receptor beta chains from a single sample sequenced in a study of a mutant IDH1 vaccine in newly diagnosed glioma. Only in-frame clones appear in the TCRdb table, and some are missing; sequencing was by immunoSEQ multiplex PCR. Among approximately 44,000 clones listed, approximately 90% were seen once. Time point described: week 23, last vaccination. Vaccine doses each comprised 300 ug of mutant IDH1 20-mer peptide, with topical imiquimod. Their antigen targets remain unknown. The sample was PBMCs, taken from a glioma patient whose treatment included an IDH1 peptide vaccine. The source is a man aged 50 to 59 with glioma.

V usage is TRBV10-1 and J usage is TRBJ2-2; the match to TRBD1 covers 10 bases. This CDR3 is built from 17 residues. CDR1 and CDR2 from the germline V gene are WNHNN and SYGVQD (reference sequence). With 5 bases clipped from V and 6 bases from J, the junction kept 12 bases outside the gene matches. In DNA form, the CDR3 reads TGCGCCAGCAGTACCGTGCCCGGCGGGACAGGGGCCGGGGAGCTGTTTTTT. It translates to CASSTVPGGTGAGELFF.

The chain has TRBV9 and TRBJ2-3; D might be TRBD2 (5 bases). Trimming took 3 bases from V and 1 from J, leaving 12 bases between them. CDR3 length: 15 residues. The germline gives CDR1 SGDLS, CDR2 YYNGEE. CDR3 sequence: CASSAFEGGTDTQYF. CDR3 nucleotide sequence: TGTGCCAGCAGCGCGTTCGAGGGCGGCACAGATACGCAGTATTTT.

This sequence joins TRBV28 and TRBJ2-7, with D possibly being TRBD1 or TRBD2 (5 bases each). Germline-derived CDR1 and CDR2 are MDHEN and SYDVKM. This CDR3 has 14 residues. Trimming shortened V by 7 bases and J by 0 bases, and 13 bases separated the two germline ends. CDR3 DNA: TGTGCCAGCAAGGAGTTGAGGGGCTCCTACGAGCAGTACTTC. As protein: CASKELRGSYEQYF.

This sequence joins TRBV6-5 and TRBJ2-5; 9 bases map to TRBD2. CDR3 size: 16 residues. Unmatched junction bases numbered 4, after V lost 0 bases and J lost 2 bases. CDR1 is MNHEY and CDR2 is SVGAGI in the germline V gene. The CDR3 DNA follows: TGTGCCAGCAGTTACTCACATAGCGGGGGACAAGAGACCCAGTACTTC. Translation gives CASSYSHSGGQETQYF.

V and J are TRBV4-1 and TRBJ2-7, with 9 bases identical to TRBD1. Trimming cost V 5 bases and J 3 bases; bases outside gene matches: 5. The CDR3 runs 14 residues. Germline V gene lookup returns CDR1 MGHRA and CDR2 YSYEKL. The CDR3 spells CASSYGTGIYEQYF. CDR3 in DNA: TGCGCCAGCAGCTACGGGACAGGGATCTACGAGCAGTACTTC.

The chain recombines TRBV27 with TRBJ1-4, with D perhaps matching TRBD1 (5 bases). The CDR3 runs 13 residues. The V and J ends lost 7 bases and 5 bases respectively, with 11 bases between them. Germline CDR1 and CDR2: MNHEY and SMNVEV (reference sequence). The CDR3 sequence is CASTTGRNEKLFF. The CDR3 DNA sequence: TGTGCCAGCACTACAGGTCGGAATGAAAAACTGTTTTTT.

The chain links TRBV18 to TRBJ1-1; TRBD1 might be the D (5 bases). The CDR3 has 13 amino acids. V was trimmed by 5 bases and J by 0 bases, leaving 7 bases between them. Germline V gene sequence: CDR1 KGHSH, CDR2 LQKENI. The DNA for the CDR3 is TGTGCCAGCTCAGAGACAGTGAACACTGAAGCTTTCTTT. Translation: CASSETVNTEAFF. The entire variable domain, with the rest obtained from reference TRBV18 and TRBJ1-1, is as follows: NAGVMQNPRHLVRRRGQEARLRCSPMKGHSHVYWYRQLPEEGLKFMVYLQKENIIDESGMPKERFSAEFPKEGPSILRIQQVVRGDSAAYFCASSETVNTEAFFGQGTRLTVV.

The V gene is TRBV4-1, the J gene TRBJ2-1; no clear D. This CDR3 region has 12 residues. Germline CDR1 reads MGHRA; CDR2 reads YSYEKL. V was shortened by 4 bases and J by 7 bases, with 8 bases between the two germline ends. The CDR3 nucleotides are TGCGCCAGCAGCCCCGGACGGAATGAGCAGTTCTTC. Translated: CASSPGRNEQFF.

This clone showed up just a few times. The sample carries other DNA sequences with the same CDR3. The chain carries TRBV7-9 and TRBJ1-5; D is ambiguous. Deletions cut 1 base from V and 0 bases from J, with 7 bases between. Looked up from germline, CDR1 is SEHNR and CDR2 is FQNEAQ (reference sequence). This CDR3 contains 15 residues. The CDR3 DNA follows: TGTGCCAGCAGCTTAGGGGGTTATAGCAATCAGCCCCAGCATTTT. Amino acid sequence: CASSLGGYSNQPQHF.

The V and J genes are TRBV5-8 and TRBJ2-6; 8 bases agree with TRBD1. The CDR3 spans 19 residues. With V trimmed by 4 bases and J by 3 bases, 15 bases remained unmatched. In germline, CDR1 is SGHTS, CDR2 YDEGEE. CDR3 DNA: TGTGCCAGCAGCCCCCTCGGGGCAGGGGGCGCGGGTGGGGCCAACGTCCTGACTTTC. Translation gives CASSPLGAGGAGGANVLTF.

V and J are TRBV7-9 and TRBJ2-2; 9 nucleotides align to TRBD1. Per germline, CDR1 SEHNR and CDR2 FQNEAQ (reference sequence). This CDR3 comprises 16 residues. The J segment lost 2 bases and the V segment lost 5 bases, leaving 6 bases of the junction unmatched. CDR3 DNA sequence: TGTGCCAGCAGCACAGGACAGGGGATAAACACCGGGGAGCTGTTTTTT. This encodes CASSTGQGINTGELFF.

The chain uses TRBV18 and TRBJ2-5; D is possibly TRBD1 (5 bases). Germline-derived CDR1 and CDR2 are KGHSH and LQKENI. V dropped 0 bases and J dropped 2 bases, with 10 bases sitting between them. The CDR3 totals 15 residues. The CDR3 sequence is CASSPPNTGQETQYF. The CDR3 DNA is TGTGCCAGCTCACCACCGAATACAGGACAAGAGACCCAGTACTTC.

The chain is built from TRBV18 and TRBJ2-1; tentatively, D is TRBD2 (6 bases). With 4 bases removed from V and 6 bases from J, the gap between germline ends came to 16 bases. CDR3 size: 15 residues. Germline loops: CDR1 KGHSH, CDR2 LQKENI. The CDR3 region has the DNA TGTGCCAGCTCACAAACAACTAGCCCCTCCAATGAGCAGTTCTTC. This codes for CASSQTTSPSNEQFF.

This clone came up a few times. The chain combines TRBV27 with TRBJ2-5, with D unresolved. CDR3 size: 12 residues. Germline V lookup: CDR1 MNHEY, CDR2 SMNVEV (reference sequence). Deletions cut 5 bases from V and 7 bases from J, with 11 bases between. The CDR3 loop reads CASSAPRGTQYF. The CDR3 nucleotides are TGTGCCAGCAGTGCACCCCGTGGGACCCAGTACTTC.

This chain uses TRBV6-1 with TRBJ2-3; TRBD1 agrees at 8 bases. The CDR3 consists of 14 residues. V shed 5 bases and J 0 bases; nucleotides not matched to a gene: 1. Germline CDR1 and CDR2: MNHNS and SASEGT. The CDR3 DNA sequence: TGTGCCAGCAGTACAGGGGGGAGCACAGATACGCAGTATTTT. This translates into CASSTGGSTDTQYF.

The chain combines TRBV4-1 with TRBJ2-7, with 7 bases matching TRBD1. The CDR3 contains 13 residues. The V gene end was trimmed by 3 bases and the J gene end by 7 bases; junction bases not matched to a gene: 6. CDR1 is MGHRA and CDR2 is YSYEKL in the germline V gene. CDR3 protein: CASSHQLTGEQYF. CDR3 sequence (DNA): TGCGCCAGCAGCCACCAATTGACAGGGGAGCAGTACTTC.

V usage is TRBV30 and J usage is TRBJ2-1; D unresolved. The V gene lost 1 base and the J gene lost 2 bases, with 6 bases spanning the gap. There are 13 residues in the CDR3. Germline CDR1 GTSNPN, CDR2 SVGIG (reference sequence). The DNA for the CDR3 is TGTGCCTGGAGTGCCAGGACCTACAATGAGCAGTTCTTC. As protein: CAWSARTYNEQFF. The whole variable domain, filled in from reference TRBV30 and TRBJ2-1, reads SQTIHQWPATLVQPVGSPLSLECTVEGTSNPNLYWYRQAAGRGLQLLFYSVGIGQISSEVPQNLSASRPQDRQFILSSKKLLLSDSGFYLCAWSARTYNEQFFGPGTRLTVL.

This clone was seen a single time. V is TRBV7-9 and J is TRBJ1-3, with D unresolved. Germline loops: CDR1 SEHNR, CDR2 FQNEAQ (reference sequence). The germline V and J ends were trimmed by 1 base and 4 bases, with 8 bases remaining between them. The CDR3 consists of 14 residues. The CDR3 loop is CASSLETYGNTIYF. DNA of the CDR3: TGTGCCAGCAGCTTAGAGACATACGGAAACACCATATATTTT.